One sample yielded the 16 T cell receptor beta chains listed below, sequenced in a study of control samples from healthy donors and cancer patients. Method: immunoSEQ multiplex PCR; TCRdb's copy keeps in-frame clones and lacks some. The repertoire has roughly 140,000 clones, about 94% of them found once; the top ten carry 2% to 2.5%. The material sequenced was blood. These receptors were obtained from a man aged 50-59 years in good health.

The chain joins TRBV4-1 to TRBJ2-7, with 8 positions matching TRBD1. In germline, CDR1 is MGHRA, CDR2 YSYEKL. CDR3 length: 15 residues. The junction had 1 base not matched to a gene; V was cut back by 0 bases and J by 0 bases. CDR3 DNA sequence: TGCGCCAGCAGCCAAGATGGACAGGGCTCCTACGAGCAGTACTTC. Protein: CASSQDGQGSYEQYF.

This clone was counted once. The chain couples TRBV11-2 to TRBJ1-6; the D is unclear. The V and J ends lost 2 bases and 2 bases respectively, with 1 base between them. The CDR3 spans 13 residues. CDR1 SGHAT and CDR2 FQNNGV come from the germline V gene. CDR3 coding DNA: TGTGCCAGCAGCTTACCCTATAATTCACCCCTCCACTTT. Its protein product is CASSLPYNSPLHF.

The V gene is TRBV5-1, the J gene TRBJ2-7; D is ambiguous. Per the germline V gene, CDR1 is SGHRS and CDR2 is YFSETQ. Between the trimmed V and J ends, which lost 2 bases and 0 bases, there was a span of 18 bases. The CDR3 spans 17 residues. Here the CDR3 reads CASSLGWVAASSYEQYF. In DNA form, the CDR3 reads TGCGCCAGCAGCTTAGGGTGGGTGGCGGCAAGCTCCTACGAGCAGTACTTC. The entire variable domain, with the rest obtained from reference TRBV5-1 and TRBJ2-7, is as follows: KAGVTQTPRYLIKTRGQQVTLSCSPISGHRSVSWYQQTPGQGLQFLFEYFSETQRNKGNFPGRFSGRQFSNSRSEMNVSTLELGDSALYLCASSLGWVAASSYEQYFGPGTRLTVT.

J is TRBJ1-4 and V is TRBV5-5; D may be TRBD1 (5 bases). V lost 0 bases to trimming and J lost 8 bases, with 11 bases between them. CDR1 SGHKS and CDR2 YYEKEE come from the germline V gene (reference sequence). The CDR3 has 14 residues. The CDR3 DNA is TGTGCCAGCAGCTTGGCAGGGTTGGAGGAAAAACTGTTTTTT. Residues: CASSLAGLEEKLFF. The whole variable domain, filled in from reference TRBV5-5 and TRBJ1-4, reads DAGVTQSPTHLIKTRGQQVTLRCSPISGHKSVSWYQQVLGQGPQFIFQYYEKEERGRGNFPDRFSARQFPNYSSELNVNALLLGDSALYLCASSLAGLEEKLFFGSGTQLSVL.

The chain joins TRBV7-6 to TRBJ2-3, with TRBD2 identical over 9 bases. The germline gives CDR1 SGHVS, CDR2 FNYEAQ. V lost 1 base and J lost 3; bases outside the gene matches: 8. The CDR3 is 17 residues long. The CDR3 sequence: CASSLGVSGSGTDTQYF. For the CDR3, the DNA is TGTGCCAGCAGCTTAGGTGTTAGCGGGAGTGGTACAGATACGCAGTATTTT.

The J gene is TRBJ2-1, the V gene TRBV14; no clear D. Germline V lookup: CDR1 SGHDN, CDR2 FVKESK. This CDR3 is built from 12 residues. The V and J ends lost 4 bases and 10 bases respectively, with 11 bases between them. The CDR3 loop reads CASSLSRGEQFF. The CDR3 DNA sequence: TGTGCCAGCAGCCTTTCCCGTGGGGAGCAGTTCTTC. Complete variable domain (other parts from reference TRBV14 and TRBJ2-1): EAGVTQFPSHSVIEKGQTVTLRCDPISGHDNLYWYRRVMGKEIKFLLHFVKESKQDESGMPNNRFLAERTGGTYSTLKVQPAELEDSGVYFCASSLSRGEQFFGPGTRLTVL.

CDR3 nucleotide sequence: TGTGCCAGTAGTCGTCTCTCTGGGAATCAGCCCCAGCATTTT. Translation gives CASSRLSGNQPQHF. The chain recombines TRBV19 with TRBJ1-5; D is ambiguous. The V gene's germline CDR1 is LNHDA and CDR2 SQIVND (reference sequence). The length of the CDR3 is 14 residues. The V end was cut by 5 bases, the J end by 4 bases, with 12 bases between.

The J gene is TRBJ1-5, the V gene TRBV19, with D possibly being TRBD1 (5 bases). With 7 bases removed from V and 3 bases from J, the gap between germline ends came to 10 bases. CDR3 length equals 13 residues. From germline, CDR1 is LNHDA and CDR2 SQIVND (reference sequence). The chain's CDR3 is CASNDRPNQPQHF. As DNA, the CDR3 is TGTGCCAGTAACGACAGACCCAATCAGCCCCAGCATTTT.

The genes are TRBV28 and TRBJ1-5; weak D call: TRBD1 (6 bases). Trimming took off 11 bases at V and 6 bases at J, with 14 bases between the two ends. CDR3 length: 12 residues. Germline CDR1 is MDHEN and CDR2 is SYDVKM. The CDR3 spells CAWGRFPQPQHF. CDR3 bases: TGTGCCTGGGGGCGGTTCCCTCAGCCCCAGCATTTT.

The chain couples TRBV6-5 to TRBJ1-2, with D possibly matching TRBD1 (6 bases). The CDR3 spans 15 residues. The V end lost 5 bases, the J end lost 4 bases, and 17 bases lay between the germline ends. Germline loops: CDR1 MNHEY, CDR2 SVGAGI. CDR3 DNA: TGTGCCAGCAGTAAACCTATGACAGGTTTCTATGGCTACACCTTC. Translated: CASSKPMTGFYGYTF.

V gene TRBV2 combines with J gene TRBJ2-7, with 9 bases aligning to TRBD1. V lost 4 bases, J lost 5 bases, and 6 bases stayed unmatched. The CDR3 has 14 amino acids. Germline CDR1 reads SNHLY; CDR2 reads FYNNEI. The CDR3 protein is CASSGGQGNDEQYF. For the CDR3, the DNA is TGTGCCAGCAGTGGGGGACAGGGTAACGACGAGCAGTACTTC. The full variable domain, with the rest looked up from reference TRBV2 and TRBJ2-7, is EPEVTQTPSHQVTQMGQEVILRCVPISNHLYFYWYRQILGQKVEFLVSFYNNEISEKSEIFDDQFSVERPDGSNFTLKIRSTKLEDSAMYFCASSGGQGNDEQYFGPGTRLTVT.

CDR3 loop: CASSQVGAGIAKNIQYF. The CDR3 DNA reads TGCGCCAGCAGCCAAGTAGGAGCGGGAATAGCCAAAAACATTCAGTACTTC. V and J are TRBV4-1 and TRBJ2-4; 7 nucleotides agree with TRBD2. The CDR3 spans 17 residues. The germline V gene encodes CDR1 MGHRA and CDR2 YSYEKL. V shed 1 base, J shed 0 bases, and the junction held 6 bases outside the gene matches.

This clone was picked up a small number of times. The chain has TRBV19 and TRBJ1-5, with a possible D match to TRBD1 (6 bases). The germline V gene encodes CDR1 LNHDA and CDR2 SQIVND (reference sequence). Trimming removed 8 bases from V and 4 bases from J, with 15 bases in between. This CDR3 comprises 14 residues. CDR3 DNA sequence: TGTGCCAGTCGGGGGCGCGGAGTGAATCAGCCCCAGCATTTT. This gives the protein CASRGRGVNQPQHF.

This rearrangement joins TRBV12-3 or TRBV12-4 to TRBJ2-3, with a tentative D call TRBD2 (5 bases). V was pared by 6 bases and J by 10 bases, with 11 bases between. This CDR3 comprises 11 residues. DNA for the CDR3: TGTGCCAGCAGCTCCACGCGGGCGCAGTATTTT. Its translation is CASSSTRAQYF.

The V gene is TRBV6-5, the J gene TRBJ2-7; 8 nucleotides match TRBD2. V was clipped by 7 bases and J by 5 bases; unmatched bases: 10. The CDR3 consists of 14 residues. Looked up from germline, CDR1 is MNHEY and CDR2 is SVGAGI. The CDR3 loop is CASTRAGESNEQYF. The CDR3, as DNA: TGTGCCAGCACCAGAGCGGGAGAATCTAACGAGCAGTACTTC.

V is TRBV5-8 and J is TRBJ2-7, with a tentative D call TRBD2 (5 bases). The CDR3 extends over 16 amino acids. V was clipped by 1 base and J by 3 bases, with 17 bases between them. The germline V gene has CDR1 SGHTS and CDR2 YDEGEE. The CDR3 loop reads CASSLHAGGPGYEQYF. CDR3 nucleotides: TGTGCCAGCAGCTTGCACGCCGGAGGTCCGGGCTACGAGCAGTACTTC.